Listed here are 31 T cell receptor beta chains from one sample, sequenced in a study of tumor and adjacent non-tumor tissue in lung cancer. No cell sorting was done before RNA was extracted from the tissue. A modified ARM-PCR protocol with three rounds of nested PCR amplified TCRbeta. TCRdb used MiXCR to reprocess the multiplex PCR reads, holding one entry per CDR3 protein. The table has under 150,000 distinct CDR3 sequences, about 71% seen once. The sample consisted of lung tumor tissue. The source is a man in his fifties or sixties with small cell lung cancer.

About this clonotype itself: This could be a read error, since a much larger clone is one nucleotide away. The chain uses TRBV6-6 and TRBJ1-5, with D possibly matching TRBD1 (5 bases). The CDR3 totals 15 residues. Germline V gene sequence: CDR1 MNHNY, CDR2 SVGAGI (reference sequence). The CDR3 sequence is CASSYSGISNQLQHF. The CDR3 bases are TGTGCCAGCAGTTATTCAGGGATTAGCAATCAGCTCCAGCATTTT.

This clonotype was recorded a few times. A much larger clone lies one base from this, so it may be a read error. The conserved closing phenylalanine or tryptophan is absent in this CDR3, likely reflecting a read error. The V and J genes are TRBV11-2 and TRBJ2-1; 12 bases are shared with TRBD2. There are 15 residues in the CDR3. The germline CDR1 and CDR2 sequences are SGHAT and FQNNGV. The V segment lost 4 bases and the J segment 8 bases; nucleotides outside the gene matches: 6. CDR3 DNA: TGTGCCAGCAGCTCCCCTAGCGGGAGGGGGTATGAGCAGTTCATC. It codes for CASSSPSGRGYEQFI.

Turning to this clonotype: This could be a read error, since a much larger clone is one nucleotide away. Since no conserved phenylalanine or tryptophan closes the CDR3, a read error is the likely cause. This sequence joins TRBV6-1 and TRBJ1-6; possible D gene TRBD1, 5 bases. V was shortened by 7 bases and J by 9 bases, with 22 bases between the two germline ends. The CDR3 is 16 residues long. Looked up from germline, CDR1 is MNHNS and CDR2 is SASEGT. The CDR3 loop is CASNQRAGRIGSPLHY. The DNA of the CDR3 is TGTGCCAGCAATCAGCGGGCAGGGCGGATTGGTTCACCCCTCCACTAT.

Remarks on this clonotype: A much larger clonotype is one base distant, so this may be a read error. V usage is TRBV20-1 and J usage is TRBJ2-5; the D call may be TRBD1 or TRBD2 (5 bases each). V shed 1 base and J shed 7 bases, with 13 bases lying between them. The germline V gene has CDR1 DFQATT and CDR2 SNEGSKA (reference sequence). The CDR3 covers 13 residues. CDR3 in DNA: TGCAGTGCTAGAGGGGACCGTAGAAGGACCCAGTACTTC. This gives the protein CSARGDRRRTQYF.

Remarks on this clonotype: The missing conserved phenylalanine or tryptophan at the end of this CDR3 makes a read error likely. V and J are TRBV11-1 and TRBJ2-7; D is possibly TRBD1 (5 bases). Germline V gene sequence: CDR1 SGHAT, CDR2 FQDESV (reference sequence). The ends were cut back, 5 bases at V and 6 bases at J, with 11 bases in the middle. The CDR3 is made up of 12 amino acids. The CDR3 bases are TGTGCCAGCAGCGGGCTGGGGCGCGAGCAGTACATC. Translated: CASSGLGREQYI.

Points on this clonotype: One end of the junction does not line up with germline, which may come from a read error. The chain uses TRBV20-1 and TRBJ1-2; D perhaps matches TRBD1 (6 bases). Looked up from germline, CDR1 is DFQATT and CDR2 is SNEGSKA (reference sequence). CDR3 length: 14 amino acids. This CDR3 is CGARDAGASHGYTF. Here the CDR3 DNA reads TGCGGTGCTAGAGATGCGGGGGCTTCGCATGGCTACACCTTC.

The V and J genes are TRBV11-2 and TRBJ2-7; D may be TRBD1 (5 bases). There are 13 residues in the CDR3. The germline V and J ends were trimmed by 7 bases and 2 bases, with 12 bases remaining between them. Germline CDR1 and CDR2: SGHAT and FQNNGV. The CDR3 sequence: CASNPDMTYEQYF. Written as DNA, the CDR3 is TGTGCCAGCAACCCGGACATGACCTACGAGCAGTACTTC. Full variable domain (remainder filled in from reference TRBV11-2 and TRBJ2-7): EAGVAQSPRYKIIEKRQSVAFWCNPISGHATLYWYQQILGQGPKLLIQFQNNGVVDDSQLPKDRFSAERLKGVDSTLKIQPAKLEDSAVYLCASNPDMTYEQYFGPGTRLTVT.

In the case of this clonotype: One end of the junction does not line up with germline, which may come from a read error. V gene TRBV20-1 combines with J gene TRBJ2-2, with 11 nucleotides matching TRBD2. The V gene's germline CDR1 is DFQATT and CDR2 SNEGSKA (reference sequence). The CDR3 contains 20 residues. The CDR3: CSARAASVSSGRIATGELFF. DNA of the CDR3: TGCAGTGCTAGAGCTGCATCAGTCTCTAGCGGGAGGATCGCAACCGGGGAACTGTTTTTT.

Of note for this clonotype: A read error may be the cause here, since a much bigger clone is one base away. V gene TRBV10-2 combines with J gene TRBJ1-2; TRBD1 might be the D (6 bases). Germline CDR1 is WSHSY and CDR2 is SAAADI. There are 13 residues in the CDR3. CDR3 coding DNA: TGCGCCAGCAGTGACTCAAGGGGGATTGGCGACACCTTC. Residues: CASSDSRGIGDTF.

The chain recombines TRBV20-1 with TRBJ2-7, with 14 bases fitting TRBD2. CDR3 length: 17 amino acids. Looked up from germline, CDR1 is DFQATT and CDR2 is SNEGSKA (reference sequence). With V trimmed by 2 bases and J by 3 bases, 9 bases remained unmatched. CDR3 coding DNA: TGCAGTGCTAGAACCCCCTCGACTAGCGGGAGGGTCTACGAGCAGTACTTC. Amino acid sequence: CSARTPSTSGRVYEQYF.

Turning to this clonotype: A junction end diverges from the germline sequence, so it may reflect a read error. This rearrangement joins TRBV4-2 to TRBJ2-2; 10 bases line up with TRBD1. The length of the CDR3 is 17 residues. Germline lookup yields CDR1 LGHNA and CDR2 YNFKEQ. CDR3: CARSPPVGTGVVGELLF. DNA of the CDR3: TGTGCCAGAAGCCCCCCCGTCGGGACAGGGGTTGTGGGGGAGCTGTTATTT.

This clonotype was detected only once. It is likely a read error, because the conserved phenylalanine at the end of the CDR3 is missing. V and J are TRBV29-1 and TRBJ2-7, with 8 bases aligning to TRBD2. Germline CDR1 reads SQVTM; CDR2 reads ANQGSEA. The CDR3 contains 13 residues. The CDR3 DNA reads TGCAGAGTCGCAAGCGGGAGAGTTTACGAGCAGTACTTG. Translation gives CRVASGRVYEQYL.

About this clonotype: The conserved closing phenylalanine or tryptophan is absent in this CDR3, likely reflecting a read error. The chain employs TRBV6-1 and TRBJ2-7; D gene uncertain. The CDR3 is made up of 14 amino acids. CDR1 is MNHNS, CDR2 SASEGT, per germline. Trimming pared 7 bases from V and 0 bases from J, leaving 13 bases between. DNA of the CDR3: TGTGCCAGCATTACCGGCACCAGCTCCTACGAGCAGTACTCC. Its translation is CASITGTSSYEQYS.

On this clonotype: The missing conserved phenylalanine or tryptophan at the end of this CDR3 makes a read error likely. The V call is TRBV11-2, the J call TRBJ2-7; D gene unclear. CDR3 length equals 12 residues. From germline, CDR1 is SGHAT and CDR2 FQNNGV. This CDR3 reads CVSSSTPYEQYI. CDR3 in DNA: TGTGTCAGCAGCTCCACGCCATACGAGCAGTACATC.

This clonotype was seen only once. V usage is TRBV20-1 and J usage is TRBJ2-5; perhaps TRBD1 as D (6 bases). Germline V gives CDR1 DFQATT, CDR2 SNEGSKA (reference sequence). The CDR3 length is 11 residues. The ends were cut back, 3 bases at V and 10 bases at J, with 12 bases in the middle. The CDR3 loop is CSARVRGNQYF. CDR3 coding DNA: TGCAGTGCTAGGGTTAGGGGGAACCAGTACTTC.

The J gene is TRBJ2-7, the V gene TRBV28; possibly TRBD1 for D (5 bases). Looked up from germline, CDR1 is MDHEN and CDR2 is SYDVKM. Trimming removed 5 bases at V and 2 bases at J, with 16 bases between. The CDR3 is 15 residues long. The CDR3 sequence: CASSGQGPTPYEQYF. The CDR3 DNA sequence: TGTGCCAGCAGTGGCCAGGGCCCGACTCCCTACGAGCAGTACTTC.

This rearrangement joins TRBV6-6 to TRBJ2-2, with D possibly being TRBD1 (6 bases). This CDR3 comprises 19 residues. The ends were cut back, 7 bases at V and 0 bases at J, with 24 bases in the middle. Germline-derived CDR1 and CDR2 are MNHNY and SVGAGI (reference sequence). The CDR3 loop is CASNPQGRGGPANTGELFF. The CDR3 DNA is TGTGCCAGCAATCCTCAGGGGCGCGGCGGGCCAGCGAACACCGGGGAGCTGTTTTTT.

V gene TRBV6-1 combines with J gene TRBJ2-2; no definite D call. V dropped 8 bases and J dropped 0 bases, with 13 bases sitting between them. Germline V CDR1 and CDR2: MNHNS, SASEGT. CDR3 size: 15 residues. The CDR3 coding sequence is TGTGCCAGCTCTTTGGGCAGGTCGAACACCGGGGAGCTGTTTTTT. Protein sequence: CASSLGRSNTGELFF.

In the case of this clonotype: One end of the junction fails to match germline, which may point to a read error. The gene calls are TRBV11-3 and TRBJ1-1, with D perhaps TRBD1 (5 bases). Germline CDR1 SGHNT, CDR2 YENEEA. The CDR3 has 14 amino acids. CDR3 sequence (DNA): TGTGCCAGCAGCATGCGGGGGATGAACAATGAAGCTTTCTTT. It specifies CASSMRGMNNEAFF.

As for this clonotype: A much larger clone differs by one base, so this may be a read error. The chain has TRBV12-3 or TRBV12-4 and TRBJ2-1; a possible D gene is TRBD2 (5 bases). CDR3 length equals 16 residues. CDR3 region: CASSLGAGVGYNKQFF. The CDR3 DNA sequence: TGTGCCAGCAGTTTAGGAGCCGGGGTCGGTTACAATAAGCAGTTCTTC.

The V call is TRBV6-5, the J call TRBJ2-7; 9 bases map to TRBD2. This CDR3 has 16 amino acids. The V gene end was trimmed by 4 bases and the J gene end by 6 bases; junction bases not matched to a gene: 13. Per the germline V gene, CDR1 is MNHEY and CDR2 is SVGAGI. CDR3 amino acids: CASSSQSGRQEGEQYF. CDR3 DNA sequence: TGTGCCAGCAGTTCCCAGAGCGGGAGGCAAGAAGGCGAGCAGTACTTC.

The chain uses TRBV2 and TRBJ2-3, with D possibly being TRBD1 (5 bases). The CDR3 loop spans 17 amino acids. Trimming cost V 2 bases and J 1 base, with 16 bases left between them. Germline values: CDR1 SNHLY, CDR2 FYNNEI. This CDR3 is CASSESVWGRGTDTQYF. For the CDR3, the DNA is TGTGCCAGCAGTGAATCTGTCTGGGGCCGTGGCACAGATACGCAGTATTTT. The full variable domain, with the rest looked up from reference TRBV2 and TRBJ2-3, is EPEVTQTPSHQVTQMGQEVILRCVPISNHLYFYWYRQILGQKVEFLVSFYNNEISEKSEIFDDQFSVERPDGSNFTLKIRSTKLEDSAMYFCASSESVWGRGTDTQYFGPGTRLTVL.

A remark on this clonotype: At one of its ends the junction is not consistent with the germline gene, which may arise from a read error. This chain joins TRBV6-6 and TRBJ1-3; 7 bases line up with TRBD1. The CDR3 loop spans 14 amino acids. Germline CDR1 and CDR2: MNHNY and SVGAGI (reference sequence). CDR3 amino acids: CTSSRQGTGNTIYF. CDR3 DNA: TGTACCAGCAGCCGACAGGGTACTGGAAACACCATATATTTT.

There are many counts of this clonotype. The chain combines TRBV18 with TRBJ2-1; a weak D match, TRBD1 (5 bases). The CDR3 runs to 14 residues. Germline V gene data show CDR1 as KGHSH and CDR2 as LQKENI. V shed 2 bases and J shed 12 bases, with 17 bases lying between them. In DNA, the CDR3 is TGTGCCAGCTCACCAGCTCCGACAGACCCGAGGCAGTTCTTC. Residues: CASSPAPTDPRQFF. The complete variable domain, with remaining parts taken from reference TRBV18 and TRBJ2-1, reads NAGVMQNPRHLVRRRGQEARLRCSPMKGHSHVYWYRQLPEEGLKFMVYLQKENIIDESGMPKERFSAEFPKEGPSILRIQQVVRGDSAAYFCASSPAPTDPRQFFGPGTRLTVL.

The chain joins TRBV29-1 to TRBJ1-1; D is perhaps TRBD1 (6 bases). V gave up 7 bases and J gave up 4 bases, with 16 bases separating them. The CDR3 contains 13 residues. Germline CDR1 is SQVTM and CDR2 is ANQGSEA. For the CDR3, the DNA is TGCAGCGCAACCACAGGGTTTTTCACTGAAGCTTTCTTT. Amino acid sequence: CSATTGFFTEAFF.

A word on this clonotype: A read error is likely, as this CDR3 ends without the conserved phenylalanine or tryptophan. The chain recombines TRBV6-1 with TRBJ2-1; 10 bases map to TRBD1. The CDR3 has 16 residues. The V gene's germline CDR1 is MNHNS and CDR2 SASEGT. CDR3 coding DNA: TGTGCCAGCAGGGGACAGGGGCAGCGGGACTACAATGGGCAGTTCTTA. Its protein product is CASRGQGQRDYNGQFL.

Ten or more counts support this clonotype. The chain couples TRBV20-1 to TRBJ2-6; D possibly corresponds to TRBD1 (6 bases). The germline CDR1 and CDR2 sequences are DFQATT and SNEGSKA (reference sequence). The V and J ends lost 4 bases and 0 bases respectively, with 10 bases between them. The CDR3 is made up of 15 amino acids. CDR3 DNA sequence: TGCAGTGCTACAGGGGCCAGCTCTGGGGCCAACGTCCTGACTTTC. This translates into CSATGASSGANVLTF.

A note on this clonotype: It may be a read error: a sequence one base away is much more abundant. The chain combines TRBV11-2 with TRBJ2-2, with D maybe TRBD1 (5 bases). CDR3 size: 15 residues. Germline V gives CDR1 SGHAT, CDR2 FQNNGV. The CDR3 DNA reads TGTGCCGGCAGATTACATACTCCAGGGACCGGGGAGCTGTTTTTT. Translation gives CAGRLHTPGTGELFF.

This clonotype was counted only a few times. The chain couples TRBV11-3 to TRBJ2-3, with a weak D call TRBD1 (6 bases). Germline CDR1 SGHNT, CDR2 YENEEA. The length of the CDR3 is 13 residues. Trimming took off 5 bases at V and 3 bases at J, with 9 bases between the two ends. The CDR3 loop reads CASSTRGTDTQYF. The CDR3 DNA reads TGTGCCAGCAGCACCAGGGGTACAGATACGCAGTATTTT.

This chain connects TRBV11-3 to TRBJ2-2; D is uncertain. Trimming removed 0 bases at V and 8 bases at J, with 13 bases between. Germline loops: CDR1 SGHNT, CDR2 YENEEA. This CDR3 has 15 residues. The CDR3 nucleotides are TGTGCCAGCAGCTTAGATCGGGCCCTATTAGGGGAGCTGTTTTTT. Its protein product is CASSLDRALLGELFF.

This clonotype was observed a single time. The chain uses TRBV10-1 and TRBJ2-7; a weak D match, TRBD2 (6 bases). In germline, CDR1 is WNHNN, CDR2 SYGVQD (reference sequence). The CDR3 length is 14 residues. CDR3 in amino acids: CASSGGGSPNEHYV. In DNA form, the CDR3 reads TGCGCCAGCAGTGGAGGAGGGAGCCCTAACGAGCATTATGTC.